This record looks at one T cell receptor (beta chain) sequence and its context. The antigen remains undetermined. The source of the sample is a study of T cell repertoires in cytomegalovirus infection. Study at large: Selected CMV epitopes included recently identified HLA-C-restricted ones as well as well-studied HLA-B-restricted ones. Evidence of both CMV infection and a matching HLA type came from public TCR beta signatures. Study-wide findings and caveats: What dominated the ex vivo response were HLA-C-restricted CMV-specific TCR beta clonotypes.

Looked up from germline, CDR1 is SEHNR and CDR2 is FQNEAQ (reference sequence). CDR3 size: 14 residues. The J segment lost 3 bases and the V segment lost 8 bases, leaving 8 bases of the junction unmatched. TCRdb processed the reads anew with MiXCR; each CDR3 protein has one entry. The sample carries about 470,000 distinct CDR3 sequences, about 42% recorded once. The sample in question was cultured PBMCs, obtained from culture after CMV antigen stimulation. The rearrangement links TRBV7-9 to TRBJ2-3, with 7 bases matching TRBD2. The sequence derives from a human donor in good health (CMV status not recorded). Some clones in this sample may be carry-over from other donors' samples. CDR3 sequence reads: CASETRGGTDTQYF. In nucleotides, the CDR3 is TGTGCCAGCGAGACGCGGGGAGGGACAGATACGCAGTATTTT.